The T cell receptor (beta chain) under discussion was sequenced for a study of blood T cell repertoires in COVID-19. Overall study context: Specimens from acute and convalescent COVID-19 originated in the United States, Italy and Spain. Sample material is recorded as cDNA or gDNA derived from T cells, B-cell-depleted T cells, or PBMCs.

The CDR3 is made up of 17 amino acids. The ends lost 6 bases at V and 4 bases at J; junction bases unmatched: 10. Germline V gene lookup returns CDR1 MDHEN and CDR2 SYDVKM. In the study's own analysis: Reference gene primer amplification yielded estimated nucleated cell counts. TCRdb keeps only in-frame clones here, not all; method: immunoSEQ multiplex PCR. V and J calls and clone size are those listed in that table; D and trimming were worked out from the DNA. The sample lists 220,000 or so clones, roughly 84% occurring once. The chain uses TRBV28 and TRBJ1-3; 12 bases match TRBD1. The origin of this receptor is a young man with active or convalescent COVID-19. The sequenced sample was peripheral blood. The CDR3 nucleotides read TGTGCCAGCAGCCCCGGGACAGGGGGCGCCCGAGGAAACACCATATATTTT. Residues: CASSPGTGGARGNTIYF.